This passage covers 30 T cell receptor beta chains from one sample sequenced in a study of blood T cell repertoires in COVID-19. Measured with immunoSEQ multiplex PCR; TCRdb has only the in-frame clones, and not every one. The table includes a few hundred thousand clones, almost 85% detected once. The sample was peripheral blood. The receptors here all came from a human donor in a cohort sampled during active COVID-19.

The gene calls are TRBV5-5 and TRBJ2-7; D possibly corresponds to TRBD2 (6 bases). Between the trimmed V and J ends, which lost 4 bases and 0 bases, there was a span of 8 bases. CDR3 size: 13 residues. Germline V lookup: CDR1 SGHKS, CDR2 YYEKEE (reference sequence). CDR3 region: CASSRESSYEQYF. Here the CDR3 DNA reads TGTGCCAGCAGCCGGGAGAGCTCCTACGAGCAGTACTTC.

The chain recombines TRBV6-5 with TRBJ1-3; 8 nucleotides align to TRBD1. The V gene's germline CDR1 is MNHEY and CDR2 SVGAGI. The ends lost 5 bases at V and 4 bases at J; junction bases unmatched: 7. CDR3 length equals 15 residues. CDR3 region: CASSNQGALGNTIYF. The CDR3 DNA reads TGTGCCAGCAGTAACCAGGGGGCCTTAGGAAACACCATATATTTT.

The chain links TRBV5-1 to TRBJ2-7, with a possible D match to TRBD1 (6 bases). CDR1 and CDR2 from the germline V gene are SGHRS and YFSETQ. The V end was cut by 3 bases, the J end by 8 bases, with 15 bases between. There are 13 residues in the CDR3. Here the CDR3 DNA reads TGCGCCAGCAGCTCGACAGGATCAACCCAGCAGTACTTC. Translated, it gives CASSSTGSTQQYF.

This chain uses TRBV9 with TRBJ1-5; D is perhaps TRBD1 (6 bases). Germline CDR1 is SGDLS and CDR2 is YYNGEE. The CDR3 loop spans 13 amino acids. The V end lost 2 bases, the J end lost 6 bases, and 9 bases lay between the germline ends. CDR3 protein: CASSVGASQPQHF. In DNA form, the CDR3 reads TGTGCCAGCAGCGTGGGGGCCTCTCAGCCCCAGCATTTT.

The CDR3 DNA is TGTGCCAGCAGTGGGACAGGTCGGGACGCAGCTTTCTTT. Translated: CASSGTGRDAAFF. The V call is TRBV25-1, the J call TRBJ1-1; 7 bases agree with TRBD1. The CDR3 spans 13 residues. The germline V gene encodes CDR1 MGHDK and CDR2 SYGVNS. The ends lost 4 bases at V and 10 bases at J; junction bases unmatched: 9.

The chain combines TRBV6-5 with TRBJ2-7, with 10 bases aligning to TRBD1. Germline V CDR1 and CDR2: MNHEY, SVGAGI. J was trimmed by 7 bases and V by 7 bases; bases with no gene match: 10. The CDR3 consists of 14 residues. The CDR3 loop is CASTRQGAVREQYF. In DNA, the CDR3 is TGTGCCAGCACTAGACAGGGGGCCGTTCGGGAGCAGTACTTC.

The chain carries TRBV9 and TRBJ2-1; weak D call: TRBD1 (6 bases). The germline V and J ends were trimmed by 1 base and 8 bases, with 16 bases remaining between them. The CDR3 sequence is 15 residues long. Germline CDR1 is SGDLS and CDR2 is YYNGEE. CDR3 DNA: TGTGCCAGCAGCGTATGGGACAACCTCGGCGATGAGCAGTTCTTC. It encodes CASSVWDNLGDEQFF.

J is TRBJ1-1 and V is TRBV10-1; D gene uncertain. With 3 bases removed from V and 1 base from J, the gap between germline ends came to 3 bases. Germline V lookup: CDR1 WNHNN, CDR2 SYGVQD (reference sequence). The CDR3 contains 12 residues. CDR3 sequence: CASSDQNTEAFF. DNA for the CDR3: TGCGCCAGCAGTGACCAGAACACTGAAGCTTTCTTT.

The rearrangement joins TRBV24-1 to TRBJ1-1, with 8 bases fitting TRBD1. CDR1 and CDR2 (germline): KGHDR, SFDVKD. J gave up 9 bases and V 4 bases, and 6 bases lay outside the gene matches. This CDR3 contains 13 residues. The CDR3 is CATSESGQGKAFF. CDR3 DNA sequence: TGTGCCACCAGTGAAAGCGGACAGGGCAAAGCTTTCTTT.

Here the CDR3 reads CASGSYRAGNTIYF. CDR3 DNA: TGTGCTAGTGGTTCCTACAGGGCTGGAAACACCATATATTTT. The chain carries TRBV12-5 and TRBJ1-3; possibly TRBD1 for D (6 bases). CDR3 length: 14 amino acids. Germline CDR1 and CDR2: LGHNT and FRNRAP. V dropped 4 bases and J dropped 2 bases, with 9 bases sitting between them.

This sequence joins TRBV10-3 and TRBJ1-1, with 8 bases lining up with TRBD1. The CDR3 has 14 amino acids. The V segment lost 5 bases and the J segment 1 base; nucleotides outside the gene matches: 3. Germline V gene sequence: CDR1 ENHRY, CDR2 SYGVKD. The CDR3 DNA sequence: TGTGCCATCAGTCGCGACAGGGGGAACACTGAAGCTTTCTTT. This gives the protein CAISRDRGNTEAFF.

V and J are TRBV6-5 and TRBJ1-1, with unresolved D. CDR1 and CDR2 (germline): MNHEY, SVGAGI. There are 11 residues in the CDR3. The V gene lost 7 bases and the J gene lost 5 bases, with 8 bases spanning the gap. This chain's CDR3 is CASMTGTEAFF. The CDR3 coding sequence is TGTGCCAGCATGACGGGGACTGAAGCTTTCTTT.

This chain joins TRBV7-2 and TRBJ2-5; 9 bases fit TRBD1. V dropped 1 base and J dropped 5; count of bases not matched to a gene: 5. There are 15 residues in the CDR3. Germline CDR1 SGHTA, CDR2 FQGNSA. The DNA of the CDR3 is TGTGCCAGCAGCTTAGGGGGACAGGGTCCGGAGACCCAGTACTTC. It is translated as CASSLGGQGPETQYF. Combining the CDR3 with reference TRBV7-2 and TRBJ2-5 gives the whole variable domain GAGVSQSPSNKVTEKGKDVELRCDPISGHTALYWYRQSLGQGLEFLIYFQGNSAPDKSGLPSDRFSAERTGGSVSTLTIQRTQQEDSAVYLCASSLGGQGPETQYFGPGTRLLVL.

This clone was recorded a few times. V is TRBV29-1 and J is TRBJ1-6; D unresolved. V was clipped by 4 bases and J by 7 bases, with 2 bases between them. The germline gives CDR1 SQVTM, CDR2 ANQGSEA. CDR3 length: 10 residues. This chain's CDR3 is CSVANSPLHF. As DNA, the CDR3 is TGCAGCGTTGCAAATTCACCCCTCCACTTT.

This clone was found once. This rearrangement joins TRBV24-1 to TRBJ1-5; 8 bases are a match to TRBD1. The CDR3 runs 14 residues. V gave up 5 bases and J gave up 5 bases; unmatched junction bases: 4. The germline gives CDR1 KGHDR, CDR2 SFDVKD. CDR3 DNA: TGTGCCACCAGTGTGACAGGGGCGGATCAGCCCCAGCATTTT. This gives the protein CATSVTGADQPQHF.

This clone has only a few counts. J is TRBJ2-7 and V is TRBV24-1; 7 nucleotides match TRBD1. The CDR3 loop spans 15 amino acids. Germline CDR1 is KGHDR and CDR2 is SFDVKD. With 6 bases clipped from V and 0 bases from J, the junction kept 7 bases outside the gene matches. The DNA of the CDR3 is TGTGCCACCAGTCCCTCGACAGGGTTCTCCTACGAGCAGTACTTC. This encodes CATSPSTGFSYEQYF.

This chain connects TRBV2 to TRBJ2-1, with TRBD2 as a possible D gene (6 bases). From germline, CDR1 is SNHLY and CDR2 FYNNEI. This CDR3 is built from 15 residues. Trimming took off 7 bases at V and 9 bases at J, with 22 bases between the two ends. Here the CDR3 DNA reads TGTGCCAGCAAGACTACCGGGACTGCGATTCGTGAGCAGTTCTTC. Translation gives CASKTTGTAIREQFF.

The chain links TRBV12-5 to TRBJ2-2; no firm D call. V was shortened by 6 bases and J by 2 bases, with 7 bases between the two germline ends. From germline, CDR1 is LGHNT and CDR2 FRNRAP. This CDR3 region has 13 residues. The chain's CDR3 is CASGHSNTGELFF. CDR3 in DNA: TGTGCTAGTGGACACAGCAACACCGGGGAGCTGTTTTTT.

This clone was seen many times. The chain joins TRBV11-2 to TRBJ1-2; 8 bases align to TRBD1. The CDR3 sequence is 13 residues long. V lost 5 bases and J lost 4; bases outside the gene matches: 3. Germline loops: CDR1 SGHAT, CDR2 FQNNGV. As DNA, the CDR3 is TGTGCCAGCAGCCCGACAGGGGCCTATGGCTACACCTTC. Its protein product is CASSPTGAYGYTF.

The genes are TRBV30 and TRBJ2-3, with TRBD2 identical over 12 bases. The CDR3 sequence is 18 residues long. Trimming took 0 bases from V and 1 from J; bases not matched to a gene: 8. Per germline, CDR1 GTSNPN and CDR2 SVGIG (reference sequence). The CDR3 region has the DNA TGTGCCTGGAGTGTATTTCCTTGGACTAGCGGGGGCACAGATACGCAGTATTTT. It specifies CAWSVFPWTSGGTDTQYF.

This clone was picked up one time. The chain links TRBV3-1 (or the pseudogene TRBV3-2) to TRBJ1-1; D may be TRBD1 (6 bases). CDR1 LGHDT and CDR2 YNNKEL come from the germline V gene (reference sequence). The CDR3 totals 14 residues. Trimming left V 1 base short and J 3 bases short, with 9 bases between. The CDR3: CASSQGQVYTEAFF. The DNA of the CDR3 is TGTGCCAGCAGCCAAGGACAGGTCTACACTGAAGCTTTCTTT.

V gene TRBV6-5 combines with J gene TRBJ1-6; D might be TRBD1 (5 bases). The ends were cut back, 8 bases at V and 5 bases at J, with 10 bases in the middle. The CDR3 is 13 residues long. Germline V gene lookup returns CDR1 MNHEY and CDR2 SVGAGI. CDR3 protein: CASGADHNSPLHF. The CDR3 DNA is TGTGCCAGCGGGGCAGACCATAATTCACCCCTCCACTTT.

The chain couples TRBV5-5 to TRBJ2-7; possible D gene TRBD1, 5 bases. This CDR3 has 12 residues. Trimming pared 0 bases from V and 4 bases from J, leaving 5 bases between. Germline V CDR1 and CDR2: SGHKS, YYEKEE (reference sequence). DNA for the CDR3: TGTGCCAGCAGCTTGGAGGGGTACGAGCAGTACTTC. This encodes CASSLEGYEQYF.

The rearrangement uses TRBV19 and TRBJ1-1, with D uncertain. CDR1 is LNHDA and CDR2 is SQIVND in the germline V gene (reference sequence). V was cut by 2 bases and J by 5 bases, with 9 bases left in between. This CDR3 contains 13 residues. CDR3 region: CASSIYGRTEAFF. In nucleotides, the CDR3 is TGTGCCAGTAGTATATATGGGAGGACTGAAGCTTTCTTT.

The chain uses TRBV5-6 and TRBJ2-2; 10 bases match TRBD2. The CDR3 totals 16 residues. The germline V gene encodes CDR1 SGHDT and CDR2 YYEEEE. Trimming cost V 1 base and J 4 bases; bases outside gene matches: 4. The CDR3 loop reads CASSLPGLARTGELFF. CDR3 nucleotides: TGTGCCAGCAGCTTGCCGGGACTAGCGCGCACCGGGGAGCTGTTTTTT. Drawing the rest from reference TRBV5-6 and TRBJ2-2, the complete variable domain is DAGVTQSPTHLIKTRGQQVTLRCSPKSGHDTVSWYQQALGQGPQFIFQYYEEEERQRGNFPDRFSGHQFPNYSSELNVNALLLGDSALYLCASSLPGLARTGELFFGEGSRLTVL.

CDR3 in DNA: TGTGCCAGCTCACTCAGGGACAACAATGAGCAGTTCTTC. It specifies CASSLRDNNEQFF. The chain employs TRBV18 and TRBJ2-1; D perhaps matches TRBD1 (6 bases). CDR1 is KGHSH and CDR2 is LQKENI in the germline V gene. V was pared by 4 bases and J by 5 bases, with 9 bases between. This CDR3 is 13 amino acids long.

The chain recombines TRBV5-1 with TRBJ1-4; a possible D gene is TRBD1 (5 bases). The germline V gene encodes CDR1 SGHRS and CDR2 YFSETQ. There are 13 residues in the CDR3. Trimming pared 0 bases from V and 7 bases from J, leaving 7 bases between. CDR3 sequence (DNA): TGCGCCAGCAGCTTGGGACAGTCTGAAAAACTGTTTTTT. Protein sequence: CASSLGQSEKLFF.

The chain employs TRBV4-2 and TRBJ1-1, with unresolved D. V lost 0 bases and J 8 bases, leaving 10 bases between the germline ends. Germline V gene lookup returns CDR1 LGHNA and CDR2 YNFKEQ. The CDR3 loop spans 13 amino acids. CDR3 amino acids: CASSQDQIPEAFF. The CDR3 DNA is TGTGCCAGCAGCCAAGATCAGATACCCGAAGCTTTCTTT.

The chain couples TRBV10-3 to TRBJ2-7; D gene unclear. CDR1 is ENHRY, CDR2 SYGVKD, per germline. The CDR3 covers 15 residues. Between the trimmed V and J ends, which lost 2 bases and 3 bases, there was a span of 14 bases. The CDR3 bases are TGTGCCATCAGTGAGAACAGAGAGTCCATCTACGAGCAGTACTTC. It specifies CAISENRESIYEQYF.

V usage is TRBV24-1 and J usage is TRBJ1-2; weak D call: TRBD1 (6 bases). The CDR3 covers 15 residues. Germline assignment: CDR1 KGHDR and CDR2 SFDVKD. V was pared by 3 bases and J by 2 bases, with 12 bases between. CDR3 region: CATSDAGQLNYGYTF. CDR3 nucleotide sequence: TGTGCCACCAGTGATGCCGGACAGCTCAACTATGGCTACACCTTC.